This entry lists 19 T cell receptor beta chains sequenced from one sample in a study of T cells expressing NK-cell markers. Each CDR3 protein gets one entry in TCRdb, which reprocessed the 5' RACE reads and gives no DNA. The sample has fewer than 550,000 distinct CDR3 sequences, and its top ten clones hold roughly 1.4%. What was sequenced was blood T cells: a sorted CD56 or NKG2C T cell subset, CD4+ or CD8+ T cells, or bulk PBMC T cells (not recorded which). The receptor set was obtained from a woman aged 50 to 60 in good health.

The chain uses TRBV24-1 and TRBJ2-6. The CDR3 contains 15 residues. Germline CDR1 KGHDR, CDR2 SFDVKD. CDR3 sequence reads: CATSQVGTGANVLTF.

This sequence joins TRBV3-1 and TRBJ2-3. Per the germline V gene, CDR1 is LGHDT and CDR2 is YNNKEL (reference sequence). The CDR3 extends over 15 amino acids. CDR3 sequence: CASSQDGGSLDTQYF.

The chain has TRBV5-1 and TRBJ2-1; TCRdb outputs TRBD1, but without DNA this stays unchecked. This CDR3 spans 15 amino acids. Per the germline V gene, CDR1 is SGHRS and CDR2 is YFSETQ. The CDR3 sequence: CASSPAGTGGYEQFF. Looking up the rest from reference TRBV5-1 and TRBJ2-1 gives the full variable domain: KAGVTQTPRYLIKTRGQQVTLSCSPISGHRSVSWYQQTPGQGLQFLFEYFSETQRNKGNFPGRFSGRQFSNSRSEMNVSTLELGDSALYLCASSPAGTGGYEQFFGPGTRLTVL.

The chain recombines TRBV5-5 with TRBJ1-1; the TCRdb D gene call, TRBD1, has no DNA to confirm it. This CDR3 comprises 13 residues. Germline V gives CDR1 SGHKS, CDR2 YYEKEE (reference sequence). The chain's CDR3 is CASSQGGGNEAFF. The whole variable domain, remainder taken from reference TRBV5-5 and TRBJ1-1, is DAGVTQSPTHLIKTRGQQVTLRCSPISGHKSVSWYQQVLGQGPQFIFQYYEKEERGRGNFPDRFSARQFPNYSSELNVNALLLGDSALYLCASSQGGGNEAFFGQGTRLTVV.

The chain is built from TRBV20-1 and TRBJ2-3. The germline CDR1 and CDR2 sequences are DFQATT and SNEGSKA (reference sequence). This CDR3 is built from 12 residues. The CDR3 loop reads CSASESADTQYF.

V is TRBV5-1 and J is TRBJ1-1; the D call from TCRdb, TRBD1, cannot be confirmed without DNA. CDR3 length: 13 amino acids. From germline, CDR1 is SGHRS and CDR2 YFSETQ. CDR3 protein: CASSLRARREAFF.

The chain couples TRBV28 to TRBJ2-2; absent DNA, TCRdb's TRBD1 call cannot be checked. This CDR3 is built from 17 residues. Looked up from germline, CDR1 is MDHEN and CDR2 is SYDVKM. This CDR3 is CASTPSYASSNTGELFF.

The CDR3 loop is CASSLLGLSDTQYF. The gene calls are TRBV12-3 or TRBV12-4 and TRBJ2-3. The CDR3 length is 14 residues.

The chain recombines TRBV12-3 or TRBV12-4 with TRBJ1-4. CDR3 size: 16 residues. CDR3 protein: CASSSRSPSTNEKLFF.

J is TRBJ2-2 and V is TRBV5-6; TCRdb gives TRBD1 as the D gene, but with no DNA this cannot be confirmed. Germline V lookup: CDR1 SGHDT, CDR2 YYEEEE. This CDR3 is built from 16 residues. CDR3 in amino acids: CASRYLGGRHTGELFF.

This chain connects TRBV12-3 or TRBV12-4 to TRBJ2-7; TCRdb calls TRBD2, which cannot be checked without DNA. The CDR3 is 14 amino acids. This CDR3 is CASTRSLAGGEQYF.

CDR3 protein: CASSSTPGTAFEKLFF. This chain uses TRBV7-9 with TRBJ1-4; TCRdb indicates TRBD1, and absent DNA this call remains unverified. Germline CDR1 SEHNR, CDR2 FQNEAQ (reference sequence). The CDR3 covers 16 residues.

V usage is TRBV30 and J usage is TRBJ2-3. CDR1 is GTSNPN, CDR2 SVGIG, per germline (reference sequence). The CDR3 loop spans 15 amino acids. The chain's CDR3 is CAWSVRLASTDTQYF.

The rearrangement links TRBV19 to TRBJ1-5. Germline CDR1 LNHDA, CDR2 SQIVND (reference sequence). The CDR3 is 17 amino acids. CDR3 sequence reads: CASSIELAMGSNQPQHF.

V and J are TRBV5-5 and TRBJ2-1. In germline, CDR1 is SGHKS, CDR2 YYEKEE (reference sequence). The CDR3 consists of 13 residues. This CDR3 is CASSLAFWDEQFF.

The rearrangement uses TRBV4-1 and TRBJ1-1. CDR1 MGHRA and CDR2 YSYEKL come from the germline V gene. The CDR3 runs 17 residues. CDR3 residues: CASSQDRYGQGGTEAFF.

The chain couples TRBV12-3 or TRBV12-4 to TRBJ2-3; TCRdb selects TRBD1, and the lack of DNA leaves this call unchecked. CDR3 size: 12 residues. CDR3: CASSQGASTQYF.

V usage is TRBV7-9 and J usage is TRBJ2-5; TCRdb selects TRBD1, and the lack of DNA leaves this call unchecked. Germline-derived CDR1 and CDR2 are SEHNR and FQNEAQ (reference sequence). The CDR3 covers 18 residues. This CDR3 is CASSSITSGTGIRQTQYF.

The chain links TRBV12-3 or TRBV12-4 to TRBJ1-2; the TCRdb call, TRBD1, lacks DNA for checking. This CDR3 has 14 residues. The CDR3 loop is CATSPGQTNYGYTF.